This TCR beta chain was recovered during a study of cytomegalovirus exposure and HLA in healthy donors. With 5 bases clipped from V and 3 bases from J, the junction kept 6 bases outside the gene matches. This CDR3 region has 15 residues. Germline V gives CDR1 SGHTA, CDR2 FQGNSA. With 60 Vbeta and 13 Jbeta primers, the PCR was carried out. Data came from immunoSEQ multiplex PCR; TCRdb stores just in-frame clones and leaves some out. The table has 80,000 to 130,000 clones, more than 65% seen once. The source material was PBMCs. The chain recombines TRBV7-2 with TRBJ2-3; TRBD1 aligns across 9 bases. The sequence came from a woman aged 18 to 35 in good health and CMV-seronegative. CDR3 nucleotide sequence: TGTGCCAGCAGCCCGGGACAGGGAATGACAGATACGCAGTATTTT. It codes for CASSPGQGMTDTQYF.